A single T cell receptor (beta chain) is shown here with its context. The sample is drawn from a study of blood T cell repertoires in COVID-19. Study summary: T cells, B-cell-depleted T cells, or PBMCs supplied cDNA or gDNA.

Sequencing was performed with immunoSEQ multiplex PCR; in TCRdb, only in-frame clones are kept and a portion is missing. The data contain about 170,000 clones, just over 90% of them singletons. Germline CDR1 reads SGHNT; CDR2 reads YYREEE (reference sequence). V was clipped by 3 bases and J by 2 bases; unmatched bases: 9. The CDR3 is 16 residues long. The chain recombines TRBV5-4 with TRBJ2-3, with TRBD2 matching 7 bases. This receptor was identified in a young man with COVID-19, enrolled during active disease. The specimen was peripheral blood. This CDR3 is CASSWVGGSATDTQYF. Written as DNA, the CDR3 is TGTGCCAGCAGCTGGGTTGGCGGGAGTGCCACAGATACGCAGTATTTT.